The T cell receptor beta chain under discussion was sequenced for a study of OX40 agonist ivuxolimab in advanced cancers. Study details: Three dose-escalation patients had partial responses: one with hepatocellular carcinoma and two with cutaneous melanoma.

In its sample, this clone was seen a few times. The table came from immunoSEQ multiplex PCR; TCRdb's copy has only in-frame clones and leaves some out. The sample has roughly 41,000 clones, around 86% seen once; the top ten hold around 2.4%. The source was CD4+ or CD8+ T cells sorted from blood, collected in a trial of the OX40 agonist ivuxolimab. The sequence derives from an adult with an advanced solid tumor such as melanoma, head and neck, liver or kidney cancer.

The CDR3 spells CAWSPGQVMNTEAFF. The DNA of the CDR3 is TGTGCCTGGAGTCCTGGACAGGTCATGAACACTGAAGCTTTCTTT. V is TRBV30 and J is TRBJ1-1, with 7 bases matching TRBD1. This CDR3 contains 15 residues. The V gene's germline CDR1 is GTSNPN and CDR2 SVGIG (reference sequence). The V gene end was trimmed by 2 bases and the J gene end by 0 bases; junction bases not matched to a gene: 6.